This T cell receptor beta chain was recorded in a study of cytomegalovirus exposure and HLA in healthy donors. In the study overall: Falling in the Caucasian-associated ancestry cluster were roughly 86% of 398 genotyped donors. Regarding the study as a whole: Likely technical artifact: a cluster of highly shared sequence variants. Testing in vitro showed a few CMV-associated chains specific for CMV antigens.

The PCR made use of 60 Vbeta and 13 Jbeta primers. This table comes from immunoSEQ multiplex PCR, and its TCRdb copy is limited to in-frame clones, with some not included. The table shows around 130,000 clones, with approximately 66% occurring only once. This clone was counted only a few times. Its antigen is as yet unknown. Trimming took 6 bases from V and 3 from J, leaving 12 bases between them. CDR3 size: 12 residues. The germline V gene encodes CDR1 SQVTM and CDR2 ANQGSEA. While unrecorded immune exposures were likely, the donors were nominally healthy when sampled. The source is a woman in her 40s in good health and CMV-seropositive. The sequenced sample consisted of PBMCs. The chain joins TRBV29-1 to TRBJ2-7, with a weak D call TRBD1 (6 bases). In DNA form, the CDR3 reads TGCAGCGTCGCGACAGGTGTCTACGAGCAGTACTTC. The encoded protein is CSVATGVYEQYF.